Each of the 7 T cell receptor beta chains below was sequenced from the same sample in a study of neurological immune-mediated disorders. TCRdb called the 5' RACE reads again in MiXCR, with one record for every CDR3 protein. The profile shows 52,000 or so distinct CDR3 sequences, about 4% of them singletons. The sample consisted of CD4+ T cells from blood. These receptors originate from a middle-aged woman with multiple sclerosis.

Ten or more counts support this clonotype. V usage is TRBV29-1 and J usage is TRBJ1-4, with D hard to call. The V end lost 4 bases, the J end lost 0 bases, and 6 bases lay between the germline ends. This CDR3 region has 13 residues. CDR1 and CDR2 from the germline V gene are SQVTM and ANQGSEA. The CDR3 DNA is TGCAGCGTTGCGGGTACAACTAATGAAAAACTGTTTTTT. This encodes CSVAGTTNEKLFF.

This clonotype appeared many times. The V call is TRBV15, the J call TRBJ1-1; D is possibly TRBD1 (5 bases). The CDR3 runs to 14 residues. Trimming took 0 bases from V and 5 from J, leaving 10 bases between them. CDR1 is LNHNV, CDR2 YYDKDF, per germline (reference sequence). CDR3 sequence: CATSRDAGGTEAFF. The CDR3 DNA reads TGTGCCACCAGCAGAGATGCCGGGGGTACTGAAGCTTTCTTT.

This clonotype was counted at least ten times. The chain couples TRBV12-3 or TRBV12-4 to TRBJ1-4; 9 nucleotides match TRBD1. The junction had 5 bases not matched to a gene; V was cut back by 4 bases and J by 8 bases. The CDR3 spans 14 residues. The CDR3 region is CASSYTGGREKLFF. The CDR3 bases are TGTGCCAGCAGTTATACAGGGGGCCGGGAAAAACTGTTTTTT.

This clonotype was recorded many times. The V call is TRBV2, the J call TRBJ2-1; 9 bases line up with TRBD2. V lost 8 bases, J lost 6 bases, and 11 bases stayed unmatched. The CDR3 has 15 amino acids. Germline V lookup: CDR1 SNHLY, CDR2 FYNNEI. The DNA of the CDR3 is TGTGCCAGCTCCGGCCAAAGCGGGGGGATCAATGAGCAGTTCTTC. This gives the protein CASSGQSGGINEQFF.

This clonotype was seen many times. The rearrangement links TRBV20-1 to TRBJ1-1; D is unresolved. V lost 0 bases and J 4 bases, leaving 12 bases between the germline ends. The CDR3 loop spans 14 amino acids. Germline V gene sequence: CDR1 DFQATT, CDR2 SNEGSKA (reference sequence). The DNA for the CDR3 is TGCAGTGCTAGAGAGACGTGGATGGCCACTGAAGCTTTCTTT. Residues: CSARETWMATEAFF.

This clonotype was seen repeatedly, ten times or more. J is TRBJ2-7 and V is TRBV20-1; D is undetermined. CDR1 is DFQATT, CDR2 SNEGSKA, per germline (reference sequence). Trimming removed 8 bases from V and 4 bases from J, with 12 bases in between. This CDR3 contains 11 residues. This CDR3 is CSLGRDYEQYF. The CDR3 bases are TGCAGTCTTGGTAGGGATTACGAGCAGTACTTC.

This clonotype was picked up many times. The chain is built from TRBV2 and TRBJ2-7, with 9 positions matching TRBD1. The CDR3 is 13 residues long. V shed 7 bases and J 3 bases; nucleotides not matched to a gene: 4. Germline V gene sequence: CDR1 SNHLY, CDR2 FYNNEI. The CDR3, as DNA: TGTGCCAGCAATAGGGACAGGGACTACGAGCAGTACTTC. Amino acid sequence: CASNRDRDYEQYF. Combining the CDR3 with reference TRBV2 and TRBJ2-7 gives the whole variable domain EPEVTQTPSHQVTQMGQEVILRCVPISNHLYFYWYRQILGQKVEFLVSFYNNEISEKSEIFDDQFSVERPDGSNFTLKIRSTKLEDSAMYFCASNRDRDYEQYFGPGTRLTVT.